This TCR beta chain was profiled in a study of T cells after yellow fever vaccination. Overall study: In the case of low-cell-number fractions, SMART-Seq v4 Ultra Low Input was used for preparation.

Synthesis of TCR cDNA relied on 5'RACE template switching, which attached a universal primer site and UMIs. TCRdb re-called the 5' RACE reads with MiXCR, one entry per CDR3 protein. The repertoire includes roughly 310,000 distinct CDR3 sequences, approximately 3.8% of them detected once, and roughly a quarter sits in the top ten. CDR1 and CDR2 (germline): MGHRA, YSYEKL. The V gene lost 6 bases and the J gene lost 1 base, with 13 bases spanning the gap. The CDR3 totals 15 residues. Study-wide findings and caveats: Contamination by abundant bulk-population clonotypes could be present in FACS-sorted repertoires. Clones from primary vaccination mostly reappeared after the booster (about 97% CD4, about 85% CD8).

This clonotype was detected ten times or more. Its antigen is unidentified. The sample here was PBMCs, taken on the day of the yellow fever booster vaccination. The clonotype originates from a man between 18 and 35 years old who received the YFV17D yellow fever vaccine. The V call is TRBV4-1, the J call TRBJ1-5; perhaps TRBD1 as D (5 bases). CDR3 in amino acids: CASRDRDVSNQPQHF. CDR3 coding DNA: TGCGCCAGCAGGGACCGGGACGTAAGCAATCAGCCCCAGCATTTT.